This T cell receptor beta chain was identified during a study of blood T cell dynamics during melanoma immunotherapy. Documented time point: pre-treatment baseline. Samples come from before therapy and from week 3 after the first blockade cycle. Response was assessed by RECIST 1.1 at 12 weeks, except a couple of rapid progressors. Points from the study as a whole: The study could not tell melanoma-specific clones from general immune activation.

Every bulk PBMC sample received the same 350 ng of DNA. The protocol was immunoSEQ multiplex PCR, while the TCRdb copy is restricted to in-frame clones and leaves out a portion. The table shows tens of thousands of clones, with about 83% occurring only once. Concerning this clone itself: Its antigen is currently unknown.

The germline V and J ends were trimmed by 2 bases and 4 bases, with 8 bases remaining between them. The CDR3 totals 14 residues. From germline, CDR1 is SGHVS and CDR2 FNYEAQ. This specimen consisted of blood, obtained from a patient treated with checkpoint blockade. The V call is TRBV7-6, the J call TRBJ1-4; D is unclear. This TCR derives from a human donor with melanoma. The DNA for the CDR3 is TGTGCCAGCAGCTTACAGGCAGTTAATGAAAAACTGTTTTTT. This sequence encodes CASSLQAVNEKLFF.